Below are 8 T cell receptor beta chains sequenced from a single sample in a study of blood T cell repertoires in COVID-19. TCRdb's table, derived via immunoSEQ multiplex PCR, lists solely in-frame clones and lacks some. The sample carries about 100,000 clones, 85% to 95% recorded once. Sequenced sample: peripheral blood. These receptor sequences come from a man aged 60-69 years with acute or convalescent COVID-19.

The CDR3 sequence is CASGGLAGGRDTQYF. The CDR3 bases are TGTGCCAGTGGAGGCTTAGCGGGAGGGCGGGATACGCAGTATTTT. The rearrangement joins TRBV5-6 to TRBJ2-3, with 11 bases matching TRBD2. The germline gives CDR1 SGHDT, CDR2 YYEEEE. V lost 8 bases to trimming and J lost 6 bases; unmatched junction nucleotides: 11. This CDR3 region has 15 residues.

The J gene is TRBJ2-5, the V gene TRBV5-1; 9 nucleotides align to TRBD1. CDR3 length equals 15 residues. Germline trimming cut 5 bases from V and 2 bases from J; bases unmatched to any gene: 7. The germline V gene has CDR1 SGHRS and CDR2 YFSETQ. CDR3: CASRKDRGGQETQYF. CDR3 coding DNA: TGCGCCAGCAGAAAGGACAGGGGTGGACAAGAGACCCAGTACTTC.

This clone has only one observation. The chain joins TRBV28 to TRBJ2-7; 7 bases agree with TRBD1. The CDR3 is 13 amino acids. The germline gives CDR1 MDHEN, CDR2 SYDVKM. The V segment lost 6 bases and the J segment 0 bases; nucleotides outside the gene matches: 2. CDR3: CASRWTGSYEQYF. The DNA of the CDR3 is TGTGCCAGCAGATGGACAGGCTCCTACGAGCAGTACTTC.

This clone was observed a single time. V is TRBV24-1 and J is TRBJ2-7; weak D call: TRBD2 (5 bases). The CDR3 is 12 residues long. The V gene's germline CDR1 is KGHDR and CDR2 SFDVKD. V was cut by 9 bases and J by 1 base, with 9 bases left in between. CDR3 loop: CATEGRSYEQYF. As DNA, the CDR3 is TGTGCCACCGAGGGCAGGTCCTACGAGCAGTACTTC.

The V call is TRBV10-3, the J call TRBJ1-3, with 7 bases lining up with TRBD1. This CDR3 spans 16 amino acids. CDR1 is ENHRY, CDR2 SYGVKD, per germline. With V trimmed by 5 bases and J by 2 bases, 9 bases remained unmatched. Here the CDR3 reads CAISPTGEPTGNTIYF. The DNA of the CDR3 is TGTGCCATCAGTCCCACAGGGGAACCCACTGGAAACACCATATATTTT.

The chain employs TRBV6-5 and TRBJ1-1; D may be TRBD1 (5 bases). V lost 2 bases and J lost 1, with 14 bases in between. Germline V gene data show CDR1 as MNHEY and CDR2 as SVGAGI. The CDR3 extends over 16 amino acids. The CDR3 nucleotides are TGTGCCAGCAGTTACATAGGGGAGGGGCAGAACACTGAAGCTTTCTTT. It translates to CASSYIGEGQNTEAFF.

This sequence joins TRBV6-2 or TRBV6-3 and TRBJ2-7; 7 bases fit TRBD2. The V segment lost 4 bases and the J segment 3 bases; nucleotides outside the gene matches: 12. The germline V gene has CDR1 MNHEY and CDR2 SVGEGT. The CDR3 consists of 16 residues. CDR3 sequence: CASSWPSGRESYEQYF. CDR3 coding DNA: TGTGCCAGCAGTTGGCCCTCGGGGCGGGAGAGCTACGAGCAGTACTTC.

J is TRBJ2-7 and V is TRBV24-1; D is perhaps TRBD2 (5 bases). The CDR3 sequence is 14 residues long. The germline V gene has CDR1 KGHDR and CDR2 SFDVKD. Deletions cut 4 bases from V and 3 bases from J, with 12 bases between. CDR3 amino acids: CATSESGGIYEQYF. CDR3 DNA sequence: TGTGCCACCAGTGAGAGCGGAGGAATCTACGAGCAGTACTTC.